Given below is one T cell receptor (beta chain) in context. The clone's antigen remains unknown. No clone much larger than this one lies a single base away; base qualities are absent. V drops 7 bases and J drops 5 bases, leaving 11 bases in between. The germline V gene supplies CDR1 SQVTM and CDR2 ANQGSEA. The CDR3 numbers 11 residues from cysteine through phenylalanine. Only the CDR3 portion is preserved as DNA: 33 bases, with reading frame beginning at the first base. TCRbeta CDR3 regions were amplified from genomic DNA using the immunoSEQ Assay, a bias-controlled multiplex PCR. The study's processing was this. The number of nucleated cells in each sample was estimated from the amplification of reference gene primers within the assay. To quantify the absolute abundance of each unique TCRbeta CDR3 rearrangement, sequence reads were collapsed and filtered. For each sample, productive Simpson clonality was calculated as the square root of Simpson's diversity index across productive rearrangements. TCRdb mirrors the immuneACCESS table, restricted to in-frame sequences. Some clones are absent from its copies; in checked studies, under half trace to an unresolved V gene, and the reason for the others is unknown. V, J and clone size are those of that table, while D and trimming were read from the DNA. The sample table holds more than 120,000 clones, of which over 80% were seen once. The top ten constitute just under 0.95% of the sample.

This specimen comes from a study of blood T cell repertoires in COVID-19 (dated by TCRdb to 2019 to 2021). For the wider study: Samples covering the acute and convalescent phases of COVID-19 were provided by collaborators in the United States, Italy and Spain. The prospective study material was composed of cDNA or gDNA derived from T cells, B-cell-depleted T cells, or PBMCs. The dataset comprised deeply sampled blood TCRbeta repertoires from subjects exposed to, actively infected with, or recovered from COVID-19. A freely available public database, intended as a resource for researchers studying the immune response to SARS-CoV-2, is where the repertoires were released. Samples came from the ongoing ImmuneRACE study (first 160 participants) plus 1,254 subjects from 6 global collaborators. Nearly every sample came with metadata listing a de-identified subject ID, COVID-19 status, age in years and sex. Where available, HLA class I and class II types were taken from metadata supplied by the sample provider and were not determined by assay-based typing.

Collaborating institutions collected whole blood in K2EDTA tubes following their own protocols. Collaborator samples were shipped for TCRbeta analysis as frozen whole blood, isolated PBMCs, or DNA extracted from either sample type. Points the paper makes about the study in general: Clinical and demographic metadata were provided uncurated, with the amount varying by source and participant.

The rearranged segments are TRBV29-1 and TRBJ1-2; TRBD1 is perhaps the D gene, given 6 matching bases. This clonotype originated in a woman aged 50 to 60 with acute or convalescent COVID-19. Source material: peripheral blood. The CDR3 has the sequence CSDRTAYGYTF. Here is the DNA: TGCAGCGATAGGACAGCATATGGCTACACCTTC.